This TCR beta chain was captured by sequencing in a study of T cell changes during pregnancy in multiple sclerosis. Germline assignment: CDR1 MNHNS and CDR2 SASEGT. The CDR3 has 16 residues. Only in-frame clones appear in the TCRdb table, and some are missing; sequencing was by immunoSEQ multiplex PCR. The sample contains roughly 58,000 clones, 94% of which appear only once. Sequencing was performed on CD8+ T cells from peripheral blood mononuclear cells, taken in the third trimester of pregnancy. The gene calls are TRBV6-1 and TRBJ2-5; the D is unclear. The better agreement between TRBJ2-7 and the DNA end casts doubt on the J call. This sequence was found in a female donor with multiple sclerosis, enrolled in a pregnancy study. CDR3 amino acids: CASSEGASQASYEQYF. Written as DNA, the CDR3 is TGTGCCAGCAGTGAAGGAGCGTCACAAGCCTCCTACGAGCAGTACTTC.